What follows are 30 T cell receptor beta chains derived from one specimen sequenced in a study of shared T cell receptors in the human thymus. Generated by immunoSEQ multiplex PCR, the TCRdb table keeps only in-frame clones and is missing some. The sample includes under 850,000 clones, around nine tenths of them seen just once. The same sample was also studied in work on human thymus T cells.

The source material was thymocytes. Receptors originate from a boy in the first two years of life with a congenital heart defect.

The V call is TRBV19, the J call TRBJ1-5; TRBD1 matches at 9 bases. V shed 3 bases, J shed 4 bases, and the junction held 7 bases outside the gene matches. This CDR3 is built from 16 residues. CDR1 is LNHDA, CDR2 SQIVND, per germline (reference sequence). This CDR3 is CASSILGQGTNQPQHF. CDR3 sequence (DNA): TGTGCCAGTAGTATTCTGGGACAGGGCACAAATCAGCCCCAGCATTTT. The complete variable domain, with remaining parts taken from reference TRBV19 and TRBJ1-5, reads DGGITQSPKYLFRKEGQNVTLSCEQNLNHDAMYWYRQDPGQGLRLIYYSQIVNDFQKGDIAEGYSVSREKKESFPLTVTSAQKNPTAFYLCASSILGQGTNQPQHFGDGTRLSIL.

The V call is TRBV5-8, the J call TRBJ2-1; D is unclear. Germline values: CDR1 SGHTS, CDR2 YDEGEE. Trimming left V 1 base short and J 4 bases short, with 9 bases between. There are 14 residues in the CDR3. The CDR3 loop is CASSLPVAYNEQFF. The CDR3 DNA is TGTGCCAGCAGCTTGCCGGTTGCTTACAATGAGCAGTTCTTC. The entire variable domain, with the rest obtained from reference TRBV5-8 and TRBJ2-1, is as follows: EAGVTQSPTHLIKTRGQQATLRCSPISGHTSVYWYQQALGLGLQFLLWYDEGEERNRGNFPPRFSGRQFPNYSSELNVNALELEDSALYLCASSLPVAYNEQFFGPGTRLTVL.

The chain joins TRBV7-2 to TRBJ2-1; 9 bases fit TRBD2. Germline V gene sequence: CDR1 SGHTA, CDR2 FQGNSA. The CDR3 loop spans 16 amino acids. J was trimmed by 6 bases and V by 1 base; bases with no gene match: 7. This chain's CDR3 is CASSLGGLAGLNEQFF. CDR3 DNA: TGTGCCAGCAGCTTAGGGGGGCTAGCGGGACTCAATGAGCAGTTCTTC.

V gene TRBV25-1 combines with J gene TRBJ1-3; D unresolved. CDR3 size: 14 residues. Germline V CDR1 and CDR2: MGHDK, SYGVNS. Trimming shortened V by 7 bases and J by 0 bases, and 10 bases separated the two germline ends. CDR3 in DNA: TGTGCCAGCACCCACGGAGACTCTGGAAACACCATATATTTT. As protein: CASTHGDSGNTIYF. The complete variable domain, with remaining parts taken from reference TRBV25-1 and TRBJ1-3, reads EADIYQTPRYLVIGTGKKITLECSQTMGHDKMYWYQQDPGMELHLIHYSYGVNSTEKGDLSSESTVSRIRTEHFPLTLESARPSHTSQYLCASTHGDSGNTIYFGEGSWLTVV.

Here the CDR3 reads CASSQEFTLLAGGGEQYF. The CDR3 coding sequence is TGCGCCAGCAGCCAAGAATTTACGCTACTAGCGGGAGGGGGGGAGCAGTACTTC. The rearrangement joins TRBV4-3 to TRBJ2-7, with 13 bases matching TRBD2. Germline V gene lookup returns CDR1 LGHNA and CDR2 YSLEER. The CDR3 length is 18 residues. V lost 0 bases, J lost 7 bases, and 12 bases stayed unmatched.

The rearrangement links TRBV5-1 to TRBJ2-7, with TRBD2 matching 7 bases. CDR3 length: 15 amino acids. CDR1 is SGHRS and CDR2 is YFSETQ in the germline V gene. The ends lost 0 bases at V and 7 bases at J; junction bases unmatched: 10. The CDR3 DNA reads TGCGCCAGCAGCTTGGTGGGGGGGGGTTCTACGGAGCAGTACTTC. This translates into CASSLVGGGSTEQYF.

Written as DNA, the CDR3 is TGTGCCAGCAGCGCGGATCCCGGGACAGGGGGGGGCTACACCTTC. This encodes CASSADPGTGGGYTF. The chain recombines TRBV7-3 with TRBJ1-2, with TRBD1 matching over 11 bases. The junction had 10 bases not matched to a gene; V was cut back by 5 bases and J by 8 bases. Per germline, CDR1 SGHTA and CDR2 FQGTGA. The CDR3 runs 15 residues.

The chain uses TRBV6-5 and TRBJ2-7; D might be TRBD1 (7 bases). The V end was cut by 5 bases, the J end by 5 bases, with 16 bases between. This CDR3 contains 14 residues. The germline gives CDR1 MNHEY, CDR2 SVGAGI. CDR3 bases: TGTGCCAGCAGTGAATTGGCCAGGGGGGACGAGCAGTACTTC. As protein: CASSELARGDEQYF.

The rearrangement links TRBV18 to TRBJ2-5; 7 bases fit TRBD2. V was clipped by 3 bases and J by 0 bases; unmatched bases: 7. The CDR3 loop spans 16 amino acids. Germline V gene lookup returns CDR1 KGHSH and CDR2 LQKENI. Here the CDR3 reads CASSPWQGGYQETQYF. DNA of the CDR3: TGTGCCAGCTCACCGTGGCAGGGAGGGTACCAAGAGACCCAGTACTTC.

This rearrangement joins TRBV28 to TRBJ1-1; 8 nucleotides line up with TRBD1. This CDR3 comprises 13 residues. The V segment lost 8 bases and the J segment 6 bases; nucleotides outside the gene matches: 8. The germline CDR1 and CDR2 sequences are MDHEN and SYDVKM. CDR3 protein: CASWTGYGPEAFF. Written as DNA, the CDR3 is TGTGCCAGCTGGACAGGGTACGGGCCTGAAGCTTTCTTT.

The V call is TRBV4-2, the J call TRBJ2-1, with 8 bases lining up with TRBD1. CDR1 and CDR2 (germline): LGHNA, YNFKEQ. V dropped 3 bases and J dropped 0; count of bases not matched to a gene: 4. The CDR3 has 16 amino acids. CDR3 sequence reads: CASSHLTGGSYNEQFF. The CDR3 DNA sequence: TGTGCCAGCAGCCACCTCACAGGGGGCTCCTACAATGAGCAGTTCTTC.

V is TRBV6-6 and J is TRBJ2-1, with D perhaps TRBD2 (6 bases). Germline V lookup: CDR1 MNHNY, CDR2 SVGAGI (reference sequence). The CDR3 totals 14 residues. V lost 5 bases and J lost 4, with 12 bases in between. The DNA for the CDR3 is TGTGCCAGCAGTACCCCGCGGGGTTACAATGAGCAGTTCTTC. Translated, it gives CASSTPRGYNEQFF.

The table lists this clone with a few counts. The chain uses TRBV5-6 and TRBJ1-4; no clear D. Germline-derived CDR1 and CDR2 are SGHDT and YYEEEE. The CDR3 contains 14 residues. Trimming shortened V by 4 bases and J by 2 bases, and 9 bases separated the two germline ends. In DNA, the CDR3 is TGTGCCAGCAGCAGAGCCAGGACTAATGAAAAACTGTTTTTT. The encoded protein is CASSRARTNEKLFF. Drawing the rest from reference TRBV5-6 and TRBJ1-4, the complete variable domain is DAGVTQSPTHLIKTRGQQVTLRCSPKSGHDTVSWYQQALGQGPQFIFQYYEEEERQRGNFPDRFSGHQFPNYSSELNVNALLLGDSALYLCASSRARTNEKLFFGSGTQLSVL.

The rearrangement joins TRBV10-3 to TRBJ2-3, with 14 bases fitting TRBD2. This CDR3 spans 18 amino acids. The germline CDR1 and CDR2 sequences are ENHRY and SYGVKD. The J segment lost 4 bases and the V segment lost 8 bases, leaving 14 bases of the junction unmatched. The CDR3 loop is CAIAPGLAGEIAADTQYF. The CDR3 DNA sequence: TGTGCCATCGCCCCGGGACTAGCGGGAGAGATAGCAGCAGATACGCAGTATTTT.

This chain connects TRBV11-2 to TRBJ2-4; maybe TRBD2 (6 bases). This CDR3 region has 19 residues. V was cut by 3 bases and J by 0 bases, with 21 bases left in between. Germline loops: CDR1 SGHAT, CDR2 FQNNGV. The CDR3 is CASSFGQEGHRGAKNIQYF. Here the CDR3 DNA reads TGTGCCAGCAGCTTCGGTCAGGAGGGCCATCGCGGAGCCAAAAACATTCAGTACTTC. The whole variable domain, filled in from reference TRBV11-2 and TRBJ2-4, reads EAGVAQSPRYKIIEKRQSVAFWCNPISGHATLYWYQQILGQGPKLLIQFQNNGVVDDSQLPKDRFSAERLKGVDSTLKIQPAKLEDSAVYLCASSFGQEGHRGAKNIQYFGAGTRLSVL.

The CDR3 coding sequence is TGTGCCAGCAGCGGTTTAAGGGGTCGGGCCTATGGCTACACCTTC. Translating it yields CASSGLRGRAYGYTF. The chain is built from TRBV9 and TRBJ1-2, with D possibly being TRBD1 (5 bases). V was clipped by 3 bases and J by 4 bases, with 16 bases between them. Germline lookup yields CDR1 SGDLS and CDR2 YYNGEE. The CDR3 is made up of 15 amino acids. Full variable domain (outside the CDR3, taken from reference TRBV9 and TRBJ1-2): DSGVTQTPKHLITATGQRVTLRCSPRSGDLSVYWYQQSLDQGLQFLIQYYNGEERAKGNILERFSAQQFPDLHSELNLSSLELGDSALYFCASSGLRGRAYGYTFGSGTRLTVV.

This clone was counted once. The chain links TRBV25-1 to TRBJ2-3, with a possible D match to TRBD2 (6 bases). V was trimmed by 2 bases and J by 5 bases, leaving 17 bases between them. This CDR3 has 16 residues. The germline V gene encodes CDR1 MGHDK and CDR2 SYGVNS. In DNA, the CDR3 is TGTGCCAGCAGTGAAAATAGGGCGGGATTCAAAGATACGCAGTATTTT. This codes for CASSENRAGFKDTQYF.

V usage is TRBV5-1 and J usage is TRBJ1-2; 9 positions agree with TRBD1. Trimming removed 4 bases from V and 0 bases from J; junction bases left unmatched: 4. The CDR3 has 15 residues. Germline-derived CDR1 and CDR2 are SGHRS and YFSETQ. In DNA, the CDR3 is TGCGCCAGCAGCGTGGGACAGGGACCTAACTATGGCTACACCTTC. Its protein product is CASSVGQGPNYGYTF.

The chain recombines TRBV5-4 with TRBJ2-5; D is perhaps TRBD2 (5 bases). Germline CDR1 is SGHNT and CDR2 is YYREEE (reference sequence). The CDR3 totals 14 residues. V shed 0 bases and J shed 5 bases, with 11 bases lying between them. CDR3 amino acids: CASSLERAPETQYF. The CDR3 DNA reads TGTGCCAGCAGCTTGGAGAGGGCACCGGAGACCCAGTACTTC.

The chain joins TRBV6-1 to TRBJ1-2; 9 nucleotides align to TRBD1. CDR1 MNHNS and CDR2 SASEGT come from the germline V gene. Trimming took 7 bases from V and 4 from J; bases not matched to a gene: 10. The CDR3 is 15 residues long. The CDR3 loop is CASTLLGQGAYGYTF. The CDR3 DNA is TGTGCCAGCACCCTTTTGGGACAGGGAGCCTATGGCTACACCTTC.

The chain carries TRBV19 and TRBJ2-3; 7 nucleotides line up with TRBD1. The V gene's germline CDR1 is LNHDA and CDR2 SQIVND (reference sequence). CDR3 length: 13 residues. J lost 4 bases, V lost 6 bases, and 4 bases had no gene match. DNA for the CDR3: TGTGCCAGTAGAGGACAGGCCTCAGATACGCAGTATTTT. Translated, it gives CASRGQASDTQYF.

The V call is TRBV27, the J call TRBJ2-3; 7 bases agree with TRBD2. The junction had 9 bases not matched to a gene; V was cut back by 5 bases and J by 1 base. CDR3 length equals 16 residues. Germline CDR1 and CDR2: MNHEY and SMNVEV (reference sequence). The CDR3 region has the DNA TGTGCCAGCAGTGGCGAGACTAGCCAAGGCACAGATACGCAGTATTTT. Protein sequence: CASSGETSQGTDTQYF.

This chain connects TRBV6-5 to TRBJ2-1; 7 positions agree with TRBD2. This CDR3 is 16 amino acids long. V was clipped by 2 bases and J by 10 bases; unmatched bases: 14. Germline CDR1 is MNHEY and CDR2 is SVGAGI. The CDR3 DNA reads as TGTGCCAGCAGTTACCGAACGGGAGGCCCCGGAAGGGAGCAGTTCTTC. This translates into CASSYRTGGPGREQFF.

V usage is TRBV4-2 and J usage is TRBJ2-3; the D is unclear. V shed 0 bases and J shed 1 base, with 8 bases lying between them. The CDR3 sequence is 15 residues long. The germline gives CDR1 LGHNA, CDR2 YNFKEQ. The CDR3 DNA is TGTGCCAGCAGCCAAGATGAAGCCCGCACAGATACGCAGTATTTT. This encodes CASSQDEARTDTQYF.

J is TRBJ2-1 and V is TRBV15; a weak D match, TRBD2 (5 bases). Germline CDR1 is LNHNV and CDR2 is YYDKDF (reference sequence). The CDR3 covers 16 residues. The V end was cut by 4 bases, the J end by 1 base, with 14 bases between. CDR3 in amino acids: CATSNPQWESYNEQFF. CDR3 DNA sequence: TGTGCCACCAGCAACCCCCAATGGGAGTCCTACAATGAGCAGTTCTTC.

This chain links TRBV25-1 with TRBJ2-1; 12 bases line up with TRBD2. V trimming: 0 bases; J trimming: 9 bases; junction bases outside the gene matches: 6. This CDR3 is built from 16 residues. Germline assignment: CDR1 MGHDK and CDR2 SYGVNS. The chain's CDR3 is CASSEYKTSGSSEQFF. The CDR3 nucleotides are TGTGCCAGCAGTGAATATAAGACTAGCGGGAGCAGTGAGCAGTTCTTC.

The V and J genes are TRBV7-2 and TRBJ2-3; maybe TRBD2 (6 bases). The V end was cut by 2 bases, the J end by 3 bases, with 18 bases between. The CDR3 has 17 residues. Germline assignment: CDR1 SGHTA and CDR2 FQGNSA. The CDR3 nucleotides are TGTGCCAGCAGCTTATATAGCGGAGGCGGGGTTACAGATACGCAGTATTTT. Its translation is CASSLYSGGGVTDTQYF.

CDR3 sequence: CASSLVFGTNSYNEQFF. CDR3 DNA: TGTGCCAGCAGCTTGGTGTTCGGTACTAACTCCTACAATGAGCAGTTCTTC. The chain joins TRBV5-6 to TRBJ2-1; no firm D call. Germline V gives CDR1 SGHDT, CDR2 YYEEEE. CDR3 length: 17 residues. Trimming removed 0 bases from V and 0 bases from J, with 13 bases in between.

The chain carries TRBV27 and TRBJ2-7, with 10 bases fitting TRBD2. The length of the CDR3 is 15 residues. V trimming: 5 bases; J trimming: 4 bases; junction bases outside the gene matches: 8. From germline, CDR1 is MNHEY and CDR2 SMNVEV (reference sequence). The CDR3 loop reads CASSPIIAGGYEQYF. The CDR3 region has the DNA TGTGCCAGCAGTCCAATAATAGCGGGAGGATACGAGCAGTACTTC.

This clone showed up just once. This sequence joins TRBV19 and TRBJ2-2; 9 positions match TRBD2. Germline CDR1 LNHDA, CDR2 SQIVND (reference sequence). Trimming cost V 2 bases and J 0 bases; bases outside gene matches: 22. This CDR3 contains 23 residues. The DNA for the CDR3 is TGTGCCAGTAGTATACCCCTCTGGGTAGCGGGAGCCACACCAGTCCCGAACACCGGGGAGCTGTTTTTT. Its translation is CASSIPLWVAGATPVPNTGELFF.